Below, 13 T cell receptor beta chains from the same sample are listed, as sequenced in a study of identical twins. TCRdb fed the 5' RACE reads into MiXCR, producing one record per CDR3 protein. In the table there are 700,000 or so distinct CDR3 sequences, 8.6% of which are singletons. The same specimen was also included in a second study, on yellow fever vaccine responses in identical twins.

Material for sequencing was PBMCs. The receptors come from a woman between 18 and 29 years old in good health.

The chain combines TRBV19 with TRBJ1-4, with D possibly being TRBD1 (6 bases). The V end was cut by 10 bases, the J end by 0 bases, with 21 bases between. From germline, CDR1 is LNHDA and CDR2 SQIVND (reference sequence). The CDR3 is 17 amino acids. The CDR3 DNA sequence: TGTGCCACCCTCCGGGGGCAGCCGTCTGCAACTAATGAAAAACTGTTTTTT. It is translated as CATLRGQPSATNEKLFF.

This clonotype was counted many times. The chain links TRBV10-1 to TRBJ2-2; D ambiguous. CDR3 length: 14 residues. Germline CDR1 and CDR2: WNHNN and SYGVQD (reference sequence). Trimming pared 3 bases from V and 4 bases from J, leaving 9 bases between. Here the CDR3 DNA reads TGCGCCAGCAGTGATGGCAGTGTCACCGGGGAGCTGTTTTTT. Encoded protein: CASSDGSVTGELFF.

V usage is TRBV6-2 or TRBV6-3 and J usage is TRBJ2-7; D unresolved. Germline CDR1 is MNHEY and CDR2 is SVGEGT. This CDR3 has 15 amino acids. Trimming left V 0 bases short and J 2 bases short, with 11 bases between. CDR3 DNA sequence: TGTGCCAGCAGTTACTCGAGCGTCGGTACCTACGAGCAGTACTTC. Protein sequence: CASSYSSVGTYEQYF.

V gene TRBV7-3 combines with J gene TRBJ2-1, with D possibly being TRBD1 (5 bases). V was pared by 0 bases and J by 3 bases, with 6 bases between. In germline, CDR1 is SGHTA, CDR2 FQGTGA. The CDR3 consists of 14 residues. The chain's CDR3 is CASSLTRDYNEQFF. CDR3 DNA sequence: TGTGCCAGCAGCTTAACCAGGGACTACAATGAGCAGTTCTTC.

This clonotype was recorded a few times. This chain's CDR3 is CASSQVRLGLETQYF. The CDR3 nucleotides are TGTGCCAGCAGCCAAGTGCGTTTGGGGCTCGAGACCCAGTACTTC. The V and J genes are TRBV3-1 and TRBJ2-5, with D possibly matching TRBD1 (5 bases). V was shortened by 1 base and J by 5 bases, with 14 bases between the two germline ends. There are 15 residues in the CDR3. Germline CDR1 LGHDT, CDR2 YNNKEL (reference sequence).

Many counts were recorded for this clonotype. This chain uses TRBV4-2 with TRBJ2-5; no reliable D call. CDR1 LGHNA and CDR2 YNFKEQ come from the germline V gene. CDR3 length equals 15 residues. The ends were cut back, 5 bases at V and 2 bases at J, with 15 bases in the middle. CDR3 coding DNA: TGTGCCAGCAGCGGAGTATGGACCTCTCAAGAGACCCAGTACTTC. Residues: CASSGVWTSQETQYF.

This chain joins TRBV20-1 and TRBJ2-7; D may be TRBD1 (5 bases). The germline V gene encodes CDR1 DFQATT and CDR2 SNEGSKA (reference sequence). The CDR3 consists of 14 residues. V was cut by 3 bases and J by 3 bases, with 15 bases left in between. The chain's CDR3 is CSASPEDTFYEQYF. The CDR3 DNA sequence: TGCAGTGCTAGTCCAGAGGACACCTTCTACGAGCAGTACTTC.

The DNA for the CDR3 is TGTGCCAGCAACCGACAGGGGGGCTACGAGCAGTACTTC. It specifies CASNRQGGYEQYF. The V gene is TRBV6-1, the J gene TRBJ2-7, with 9 nucleotides matching TRBD1. CDR3 length: 13 residues. V was pared by 7 bases and J by 3 bases, with 4 bases of the junction left unmatched. Germline V gives CDR1 MNHNS, CDR2 SASEGT.

A note on this clonotype: A much more abundant neighbour one base away suggests this may be a read error. The gene calls are TRBV3-1 and TRBJ2-1, with D perhaps TRBD2 (6 bases). Germline V lookup: CDR1 LGHDT, CDR2 YNNKEL (reference sequence). The V gene lost 4 bases and the J gene lost 3 bases, with 13 bases spanning the gap. This CDR3 is 15 amino acids long. The CDR3 loop reads CASSPDLGLYNEQFF. The CDR3 DNA reads TGTGCCAGCAGCCCTGACTTGGGACTCTACAATGAGCAGTTCTTC.

This chain joins TRBV7-2 and TRBJ2-5, with 8 bases fitting TRBD2. The CDR3 consists of 14 residues. Germline lookup yields CDR1 SGHTA and CDR2 FQGNSA. J lost 3 bases, V lost 4 bases, and 4 bases had no gene match. In DNA form, the CDR3 reads TGTGCCAGCAGCTACGGGGGGGGCGAAGAGACCCAGTACTTC. Protein sequence: CASSYGGGEETQYF.

The chain couples TRBV12-3 or TRBV12-4 to TRBJ1-5; a possible D gene is TRBD1 (5 bases). V was trimmed by 4 bases and J by 0 bases, leaving 13 bases between them. This CDR3 is 16 amino acids long. CDR3 protein: CASSSRGGISNQPQHF. For the CDR3, the DNA is TGTGCCAGCAGTTCCCGGGGGGGAATTAGCAATCAGCCCCAGCATTTT.

This clonotype was seen more than once but under ten times. The chain is built from TRBV20-1 and TRBJ2-2; D ambiguous. Trimming cost V 8 bases and J 5 bases, with 18 bases left between them. This CDR3 is built from 14 residues. CDR1 and CDR2 from the germline V gene are DFQATT and SNEGSKA (reference sequence). CDR3 in DNA: TGCAGTACCCCGGGTCTCGGACGGACCGGGGAGCTGTTTTTT. This sequence encodes CSTPGLGRTGELFF.

In this sample, this clonotype turned up a few times. This chain joins TRBV7-8 and TRBJ2-5; D is uncertain. This CDR3 contains 13 residues. CDR1 SGHVS and CDR2 FQNEAQ come from the germline V gene. The germline V and J ends were trimmed by 4 bases and 5 bases, with 11 bases remaining between them. CDR3 region: CASSSTWDETQYF. The DNA of the CDR3 is TGTGCCAGCAGCTCGACGTGGGATGAGACCCAGTACTTC.